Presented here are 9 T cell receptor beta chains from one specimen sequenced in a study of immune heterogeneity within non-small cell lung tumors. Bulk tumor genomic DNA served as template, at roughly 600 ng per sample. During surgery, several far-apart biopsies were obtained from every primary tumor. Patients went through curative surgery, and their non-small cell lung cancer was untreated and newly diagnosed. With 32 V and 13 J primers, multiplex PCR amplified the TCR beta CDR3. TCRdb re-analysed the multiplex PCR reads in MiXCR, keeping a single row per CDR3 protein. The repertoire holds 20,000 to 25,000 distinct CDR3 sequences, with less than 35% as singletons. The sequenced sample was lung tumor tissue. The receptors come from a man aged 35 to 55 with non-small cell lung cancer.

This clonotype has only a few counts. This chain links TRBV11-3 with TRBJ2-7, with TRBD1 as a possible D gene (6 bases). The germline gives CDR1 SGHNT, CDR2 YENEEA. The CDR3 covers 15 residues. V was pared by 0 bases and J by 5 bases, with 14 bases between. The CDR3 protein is CASSLEAGELHEQYF. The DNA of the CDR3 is TGTGCCAGCAGCTTAGAGGCAGGGGAGTTGCACGAGCAGTACTTC.

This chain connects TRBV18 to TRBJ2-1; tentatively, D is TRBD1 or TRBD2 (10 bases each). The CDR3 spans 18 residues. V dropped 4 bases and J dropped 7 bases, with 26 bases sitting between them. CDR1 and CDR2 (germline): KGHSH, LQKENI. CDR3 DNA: TGTGCCAGCTCACAGGGACAGGGGAGGCTAGCGGGAGTGAATGAGCAGTTCTTC. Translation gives CASSQGQGRLAGVNEQFF.

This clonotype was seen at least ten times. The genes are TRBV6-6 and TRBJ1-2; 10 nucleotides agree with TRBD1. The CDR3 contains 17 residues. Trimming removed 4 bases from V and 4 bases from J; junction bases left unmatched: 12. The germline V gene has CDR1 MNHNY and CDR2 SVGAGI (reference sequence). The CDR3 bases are TGTGCCAGCAGTTCACCGGGACAGGGGCAGTATCGCTATGGCTACACCTTC. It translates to CASSSPGQGQYRYGYTF.

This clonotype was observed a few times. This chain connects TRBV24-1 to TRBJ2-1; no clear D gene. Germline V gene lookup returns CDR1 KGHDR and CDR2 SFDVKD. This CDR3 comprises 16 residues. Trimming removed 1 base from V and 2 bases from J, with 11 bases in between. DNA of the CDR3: TGTGCCACCAGTGATTTTGGTCGCGGAACCTACAATGAGCAGTTCTTC. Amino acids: CATSDFGRGTYNEQFF.

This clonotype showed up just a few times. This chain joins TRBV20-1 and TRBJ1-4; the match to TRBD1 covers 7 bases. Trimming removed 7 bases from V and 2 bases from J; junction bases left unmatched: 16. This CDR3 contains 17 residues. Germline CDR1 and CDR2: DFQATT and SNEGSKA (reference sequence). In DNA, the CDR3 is TGCAGTGTCGGGGCCGCTAACAGGGGTTTCACTAATGAAAAACTGTTTTTT. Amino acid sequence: CSVGAANRGFTNEKLFF.

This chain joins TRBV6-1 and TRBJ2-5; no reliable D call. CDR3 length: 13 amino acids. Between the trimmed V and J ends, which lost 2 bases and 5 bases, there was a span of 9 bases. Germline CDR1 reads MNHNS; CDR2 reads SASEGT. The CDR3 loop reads CASSERSMETQYF. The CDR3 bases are TGTGCCAGCAGTGAAAGGTCCATGGAGACCCAGTACTTC.

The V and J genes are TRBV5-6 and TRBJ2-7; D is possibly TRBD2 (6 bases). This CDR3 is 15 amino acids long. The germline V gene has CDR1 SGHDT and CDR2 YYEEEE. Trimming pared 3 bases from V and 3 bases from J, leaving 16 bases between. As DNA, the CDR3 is TGTGCCAGCAGCTCGACCGGGGGACTTATCTACGAGCAGTACTTC. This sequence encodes CASSSTGGLIYEQYF.

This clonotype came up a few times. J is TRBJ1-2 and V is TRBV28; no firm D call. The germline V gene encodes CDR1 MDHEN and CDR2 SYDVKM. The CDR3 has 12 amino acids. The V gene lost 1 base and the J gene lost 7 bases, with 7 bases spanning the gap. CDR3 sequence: CASSLLVGGYTF. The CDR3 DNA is TGTGCCAGCAGTTTATTAGTGGGTGGCTACACCTTC.

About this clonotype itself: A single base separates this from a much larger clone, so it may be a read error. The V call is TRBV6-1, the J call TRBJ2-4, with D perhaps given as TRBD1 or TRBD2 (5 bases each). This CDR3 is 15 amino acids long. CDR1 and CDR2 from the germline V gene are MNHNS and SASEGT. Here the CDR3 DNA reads TGTACCAGCAGGGAGCGGACTGCCACCAAAAACATTCAGTACTTC. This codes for CTSRERTATKNIQYF.